Presented here are 27 T cell receptor beta chains from one specimen sequenced in a study of cytomegalovirus exposure and HLA in healthy donors. A multiplex PCR was run with 60 Vbeta primers and 13 Jbeta primers. Profiled with immunoSEQ multiplex PCR; TCRdb holds only in-frame clones, not every one. The sample includes about 120,000 clones, over 65% of them seen just once. Sequenced: PBMCs. Receptors were obtained from a woman aged 25 to 39 in good health and CMV-seropositive.

The gene calls are TRBV29-1 and TRBJ2-7; TRBD1 matches 8 bases. The CDR3 is 13 residues long. The ends lost 1 base at V and 5 bases at J; junction bases unmatched: 4. Germline V lookup: CDR1 SQVTM, CDR2 ANQGSEA. The CDR3 loop reads CSVEGTGNNEQYF. In DNA, the CDR3 is TGCAGCGTTGAAGGGACAGGGAACAACGAGCAGTACTTC.

This clone was counted a few times. The gene calls are TRBV14 and TRBJ2-1, with D possibly TRBD2 on 5 matching bases. This CDR3 spans 13 amino acids. Germline V gene lookup returns CDR1 SGHDN and CDR2 FVKESK. Trimming left V 6 bases short and J 8 bases short, with 14 bases between. As DNA, the CDR3 is TGTGCCAGCAGTTTTCTCGGTAGCGATGAGCAGTTCTTC. Protein sequence: CASSFLGSDEQFF. Using reference TRBV14 and TRBJ2-1 for the parts outside the CDR3, the full variable domain is EAGVTQFPSHSVIEKGQTVTLRCDPISGHDNLYWYRRVMGKEIKFLLHFVKESKQDESGMPNNRFLAERTGGTYSTLKVQPAELEDSGVYFCASSFLGSDEQFFGPGTRLTVL.

This clone appeared a single time. The rearrangement joins TRBV6-1 to TRBJ1-5; TRBD1 is a possible D gene (5 bases). Germline V gene sequence: CDR1 MNHNS, CDR2 SASEGT. Trimming stripped 1 base from V and 2 bases from J, with 9 bases between. This CDR3 contains 15 residues. The CDR3 loop reads CASSEGGDRNQPQHF. The CDR3 DNA follows: TGTGCCAGCAGTGAAGGGGGGGACCGCAATCAGCCCCAGCATTTT.

The V and J genes are TRBV30 and TRBJ1-6; D possibly corresponds to TRBD1 (6 bases). Trimming took off 4 bases at V and 7 bases at J, with 17 bases between the two ends. There are 15 residues in the CDR3. CDR1 and CDR2 from the germline V gene are GTSNPN and SVGIG (reference sequence). CDR3 in amino acids: CAWTWGPLFNSPLHF. The CDR3 coding sequence is TGTGCCTGGACGTGGGGGCCGCTCTTCAATTCACCCCTCCACTTT.

This clone was counted a few times. This rearrangement joins TRBV28 to TRBJ1-2, with TRBD1 matching 7 bases. This CDR3 is 15 amino acids long. Trimming removed 10 bases from V and 8 bases from J; junction bases left unmatched: 19. CDR1 and CDR2 (germline): MDHEN, SYDVKM. The CDR3 sequence: CATEGQMFSPEGYTF. In DNA form, the CDR3 reads TGTGCCACTGAGGGACAGATGTTCTCCCCCGAGGGCTACACCTTC.

This chain uses TRBV2 with TRBJ2-1, with a possible D match to TRBD2 (6 bases). The CDR3 sequence is 15 residues long. CDR1 is SNHLY, CDR2 FYNNEI, per germline. The V and J ends lost 5 bases and 2 bases respectively, with 13 bases between them. In DNA form, the CDR3 reads TGTGCCAGCAGTAGTGTGGGGGGTACCTACAATGAGCAGTTCTTC. Encoded protein: CASSSVGGTYNEQFF.

The chain couples TRBV2 to TRBJ1-1; D perhaps matches TRBD1 (5 bases). The V end was cut by 6 bases, the J end by 11 bases, with 16 bases between. The CDR3 is made up of 12 amino acids. Germline V gene lookup returns CDR1 SNHLY and CDR2 FYNNEI. The CDR3 region is CASRAGEVFAFF. CDR3 DNA sequence: TGTGCCAGCAGGGCGGGGGAGGTCTTCGCTTTCTTT.

The V call is TRBV2, the J call TRBJ2-5, with D maybe TRBD1 (6 bases). CDR1 and CDR2 from the germline V gene are SNHLY and FYNNEI. V was trimmed by 6 bases and J by 7 bases, leaving 18 bases between them. This CDR3 is 14 amino acids long. CDR3 in amino acids: CASSPLNRAGTQYF. DNA of the CDR3: TGTGCCAGCAGCCCCCTCAACAGGGCGGGGACCCAGTACTTC.

This clone turned up a few times. This sequence joins TRBV6-5 and TRBJ1-2; the D is unclear. The CDR3 is 10 amino acids. Germline assignment: CDR1 MNHEY and CDR2 SVGAGI. Trimming removed 11 bases at V and 12 bases at J, with 16 bases between. This chain's CDR3 is CAGDREEDTF. CDR3 in DNA: TGTGCCGGAGACCGGGAGGAAGACACCTTC.

This clone was seen more than once but under ten times. The chain couples TRBV30 to TRBJ1-2, with D unclear. The CDR3 spans 14 residues. Germline assignment: CDR1 GTSNPN and CDR2 SVGIG (reference sequence). Trimming took off 2 bases at V and 4 bases at J, with 14 bases between the two ends. CDR3 amino acids: CAWSQVEVVYGYTF. The CDR3, as DNA: TGTGCCTGGAGTCAAGTTGAGGTTGTCTATGGCTACACCTTC.

This clone was seen a single time. Mismatch with germline at one junction end may stem from a read error. The chain joins TRBV5-5 to TRBJ2-5; possible D gene TRBD2, 5 bases. Germline CDR1 and CDR2: SGHKS and YYEKEE (reference sequence). There are 14 residues in the CDR3. This chain's CDR3 is CASNLSGYQETQYF. The CDR3 DNA reads as TGTGCCAGCAACTTGTCGGGGTACCAAGAGACCCAGTACTTC.

The CDR3: CASKPLAGDVTQYF. The CDR3 DNA reads as TGTGCCAGCAAACCATTGGCGGGGGACGTTACGCAGTATTTT. This chain links TRBV6-6 with TRBJ2-3, with 7 positions matching TRBD2. The V and J ends lost 7 bases and 8 bases, in that order; junction bases with no gene match: 12. The CDR3 is made up of 14 amino acids. CDR1 is MNHNY and CDR2 is SVGAGI in the germline V gene (reference sequence).

The rearrangement joins TRBV7-2 to TRBJ1-1; 8 nucleotides line up with TRBD1. The ends lost 3 bases at V and 5 bases at J; junction bases unmatched: 8. Germline CDR1 reads SGHTA; CDR2 reads FQGNSA. This CDR3 is 15 amino acids long. The DNA for the CDR3 is TGTGCCAGCAGCTTGTCCTACAGGGGGGGAACTGAAGCTTTCTTT. Amino acids: CASSLSYRGGTEAFF.

The chain couples TRBV28 to TRBJ1-5, with D possibly being TRBD1 (6 bases). The CDR3 totals 16 residues. The germline V gene encodes CDR1 MDHEN and CDR2 SYDVKM. V lost 8 bases, J lost 0 bases, and 17 bases lay in between. CDR3 sequence (DNA): TGTGCCAGCCTGAGTGGGGACAACTATAGCAATCAGCCCCAGCATTTT. Its translation: CASLSGDNYSNQPQHF.

V gene TRBV11-2 combines with J gene TRBJ2-5, with D possibly matching TRBD1 (6 bases). Germline-derived CDR1 and CDR2 are SGHAT and FQNNGV. The germline V and J ends were trimmed by 2 bases and 0 bases, with 7 bases remaining between them. The CDR3 is 14 residues long. CDR3 protein: CASSLTGNQETQYF. In DNA, the CDR3 is TGTGCCAGCAGCTTAACAGGGAACCAAGAGACCCAGTACTTC.

The chain links TRBV27 to TRBJ2-5, with 7 bases aligning to TRBD2. Germline V gene lookup returns CDR1 MNHEY and CDR2 SMNVEV (reference sequence). The CDR3 loop spans 13 amino acids. With V trimmed by 6 bases and J by 7 bases, 8 bases remained unmatched. The DNA for the CDR3 is TGTGCCAGCAGAGGGACTGCGGGAGCGACCCAGTACTTC. Its translation: CASRGTAGATQYF.

The sample holds a few counts of this clone. J is TRBJ1-3 and V is TRBV5-6; the match to TRBD1 covers 9 bases. CDR3 length: 15 residues. V shed 3 bases and J 1 base; nucleotides not matched to a gene: 2. Germline V gene lookup returns CDR1 SGHDT and CDR2 YYEEEE. The CDR3 here is CASSWTGESGNTIYF. CDR3 DNA: TGTGCCAGCAGCTGGACAGGGGAGTCTGGAAACACCATATATTTT.

Of note for this clone: One junction end does not reproduce the germline sequence, and a read error may be involved. The chain employs TRBV20-1 and TRBJ2-5; D ambiguous. The end of the DNA is better explained by TRBJ2-7, so the J call may be wrong. The germline V gene encodes CDR1 DFQATT and CDR2 SNEGSKA (reference sequence). CDR3 length: 11 residues. For the CDR3, the DNA is TGCAGTGCGAGAGGTTCCCACGAGCAGTACTTC. Protein sequence: CSARGSHEQYF.

In this sample, this clone turned up once. The V and J genes are TRBV28 and TRBJ2-7; a weak D match, TRBD2 (6 bases). The ends were cut back, 2 bases at V and 3 bases at J, with 14 bases in the middle. This CDR3 contains 15 residues. The germline gives CDR1 MDHEN, CDR2 SYDVKM. CDR3 sequence (DNA): TGTGCCAGCAGTTTAGGAGGGCAGGGCCGCTACGAGCAGTACTTC. Translation: CASSLGGQGRYEQYF.

The chain recombines TRBV5-6 with TRBJ2-5; tentatively, D is TRBD1 (6 bases). Trimming shortened V by 2 bases and J by 5 bases, and 10 bases separated the two germline ends. Looked up from germline, CDR1 is SGHDT and CDR2 is YYEEEE. The CDR3 totals 13 residues. The CDR3 loop is CASSFAQGETQYF. The CDR3 DNA sequence: TGTGCCAGCAGCTTCGCGCAGGGGGAGACCCAGTACTTC.

The rearrangement joins TRBV7-8 to TRBJ2-2; D gene unclear. The CDR3 has 15 amino acids. Germline lookup yields CDR1 SGHVS and CDR2 FQNEAQ. V gave up 3 bases and J gave up 4 bases, with 12 bases separating them. CDR3 region: CASSFLGTSTGELFF. CDR3 DNA sequence: TGTGCCAGCAGCTTTCTTGGTACGAGCACCGGGGAGCTGTTTTTT.

V gene TRBV25-1 combines with J gene TRBJ2-7; TRBD1 is a possible D gene (6 bases). Germline-derived CDR1 and CDR2 are MGHDK and SYGVNS. The CDR3 is 14 amino acids. V gave up 3 bases and J gave up 2 bases, with 11 bases separating them. The chain's CDR3 is CASSEGNRAYEQYF. CDR3 sequence (DNA): TGTGCCAGCAGTGAGGGGAACAGGGCCTACGAGCAGTACTTC.

The rearrangement uses TRBV5-1 and TRBJ2-1, with TRBD2 matching over 8 bases. This CDR3 contains 17 residues. Germline CDR1 is SGHRS and CDR2 is YFSETQ. The ends lost 4 bases at V and 7 bases at J; junction bases unmatched: 16. CDR3 sequence: CASSPTLNGGASNEQFF. As DNA, the CDR3 is TGCGCCAGCAGCCCCACTCTTAACGGGGGGGCCTCAAATGAGCAGTTCTTC.

The chain combines TRBV5-6 with TRBJ2-7; 10 bases fit TRBD2. The CDR3 has 15 residues. Germline lookup yields CDR1 SGHDT and CDR2 YYEEEE. With V trimmed by 4 bases and J by 1 base, 5 bases remained unmatched. CDR3 DNA sequence: TGTGCCAGCAGCGTGGGACTAGCGAGTTCCTACGAGCAGTACTTC. Protein: CASSVGLASSYEQYF.

On this clone: This CDR3 is also generated by other DNA sequences in the sample. This chain joins TRBV5-4 and TRBJ1-1; 7 nucleotides line up with TRBD1. CDR1 and CDR2 (germline): SGHNT, YYREEE (reference sequence). This CDR3 region has 15 residues. Trimming removed 0 bases from V and 1 base from J; junction bases left unmatched: 3. The CDR3 protein is CASSLARQGNTEAFF. For the CDR3, the DNA is TGTGCCAGCAGCTTGGCGAGACAGGGGAACACTGAAGCTTTCTTT.

Only one count was recorded for this clone. CDR3 amino acids: CASSVGGLNTEAFF. The CDR3 region has the DNA TGTGCCAGCAGTGTAGGGGGCCTGAACACTGAAGCTTTCTTT. The J gene is TRBJ1-1, the V gene TRBV2, with 7 bases that match TRBD1. V shed 4 bases and J 0 bases; nucleotides not matched to a gene: 2. Looked up from germline, CDR1 is SNHLY and CDR2 is FYNNEI. This CDR3 spans 14 amino acids.

This clone was counted a single time. The rearrangement uses TRBV28 and TRBJ1-6, with a weak D call TRBD1 (6 bases). Between the trimmed V and J ends, which lost 10 bases and 8 bases, there was a span of 15 bases. CDR3 size: 13 residues. Germline V gives CDR1 MDHEN, CDR2 SYDVKM. The CDR3 region is CAITDRRDSPLHF. In DNA, the CDR3 is TGTGCCATCACAGACAGGCGCGATTCACCCCTCCACTTT.